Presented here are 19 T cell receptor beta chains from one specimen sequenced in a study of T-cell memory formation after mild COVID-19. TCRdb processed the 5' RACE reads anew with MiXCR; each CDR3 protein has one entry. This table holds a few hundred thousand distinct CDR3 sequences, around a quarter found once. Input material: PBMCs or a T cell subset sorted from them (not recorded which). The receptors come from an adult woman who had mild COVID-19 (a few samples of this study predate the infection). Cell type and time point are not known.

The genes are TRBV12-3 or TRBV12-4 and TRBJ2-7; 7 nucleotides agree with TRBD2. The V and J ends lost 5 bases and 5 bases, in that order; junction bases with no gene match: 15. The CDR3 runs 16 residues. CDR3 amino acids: CASSHIAGVGEDEQYF. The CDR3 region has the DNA TGTGCCAGCAGTCATATAGCGGGCGTTGGAGAGGACGAGCAGTACTTC.

CDR3: CASSEAPLAGGNEQFF. The CDR3 region has the DNA TGTGCCAGCAGTGAAGCGCCACTAGCGGGGGGGAACGAGCAGTTCTTC. The chain recombines TRBV2 with TRBJ2-1; 13 positions match TRBD2. CDR1 and CDR2 (germline): SNHLY, FYNNEI. V lost 0 bases, J lost 10 bases, and 6 bases stayed unmatched. This CDR3 is built from 16 residues.

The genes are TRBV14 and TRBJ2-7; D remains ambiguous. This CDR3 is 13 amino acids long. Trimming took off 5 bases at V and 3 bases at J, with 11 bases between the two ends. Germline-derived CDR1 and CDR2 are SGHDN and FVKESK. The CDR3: CASSDPPVYEQYF. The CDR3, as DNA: TGTGCCAGCAGCGATCCGCCTGTCTACGAGCAGTACTTC. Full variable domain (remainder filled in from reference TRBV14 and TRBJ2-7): EAGVTQFPSHSVIEKGQTVTLRCDPISGHDNLYWYRRVMGKEIKFLLHFVKESKQDESGMPNNRFLAERTGGTYSTLKVQPAELEDSGVYFCASSDPPVYEQYFGPGTRLTVT.

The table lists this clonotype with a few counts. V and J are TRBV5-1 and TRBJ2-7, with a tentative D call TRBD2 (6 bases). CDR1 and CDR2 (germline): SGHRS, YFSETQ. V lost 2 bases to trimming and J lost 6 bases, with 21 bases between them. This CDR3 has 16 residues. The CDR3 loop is CASSLTGRSTGGEQYF. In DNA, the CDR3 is TGCGCCAGCAGCTTAACGGGGCGTAGTACCGGGGGCGAGCAGTACTTC. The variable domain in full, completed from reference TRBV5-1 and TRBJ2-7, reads KAGVTQTPRYLIKTRGQQVTLSCSPISGHRSVSWYQQTPGQGLQFLFEYFSETQRNKGNFPGRFSGRQFSNSRSEMNVSTLELGDSALYLCASSLTGRSTGGEQYFGPGTRLTVT.

Here the CDR3 reads CASSFTILGQGEETQYF. The CDR3 bases are TGTGCCAGCAGCTTTACTATTTTGGGACAGGGGGAAGAGACCCAGTACTTC. The chain employs TRBV7-2 and TRBJ2-5, with 11 bases aligning to TRBD1. With 3 bases clipped from V and 3 bases from J, the junction kept 9 bases outside the gene matches. This CDR3 has 17 amino acids. Germline loops: CDR1 SGHTA, CDR2 FQGNSA.

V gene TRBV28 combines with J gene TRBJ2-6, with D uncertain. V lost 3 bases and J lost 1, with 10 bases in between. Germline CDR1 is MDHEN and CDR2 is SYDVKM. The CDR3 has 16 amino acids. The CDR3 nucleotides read TGTGCCAGCAGTTTCCCTCTGTATTCTGGGGCCAACGTCCTGACTTTC. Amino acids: CASSFPLYSGANVLTF.

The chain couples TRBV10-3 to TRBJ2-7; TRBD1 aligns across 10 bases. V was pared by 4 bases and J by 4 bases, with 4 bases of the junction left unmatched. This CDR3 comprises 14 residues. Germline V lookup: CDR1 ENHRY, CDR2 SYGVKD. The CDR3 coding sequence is TGTGCCATCAGTGCCGGGACAGGGGTGTACGAGCAGTACTTC. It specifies CAISAGTGVYEQYF.

The CDR3: CASSPPGQGGFSYEQFF. The CDR3 DNA follows: TGTGCCAGCAGCCCTCCGGGACAGGGAGGGTTTAGCTATGAGCAGTTCTTC. This chain joins TRBV12-3 or TRBV12-4 and TRBJ2-1, with 9 bases matching TRBD1. V was pared by 6 bases and J by 8 bases, with 17 bases of the junction left unmatched. The CDR3 has 17 amino acids.

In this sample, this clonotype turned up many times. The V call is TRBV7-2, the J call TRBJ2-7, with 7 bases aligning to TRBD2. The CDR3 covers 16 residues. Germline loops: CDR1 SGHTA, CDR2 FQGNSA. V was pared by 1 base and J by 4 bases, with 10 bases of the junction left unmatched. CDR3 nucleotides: TGTGCCAGCAGCTTAGTTTCGGGCGGGAGTTCGTACGAGCAGTACTTC. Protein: CASSLVSGGSSYEQYF.

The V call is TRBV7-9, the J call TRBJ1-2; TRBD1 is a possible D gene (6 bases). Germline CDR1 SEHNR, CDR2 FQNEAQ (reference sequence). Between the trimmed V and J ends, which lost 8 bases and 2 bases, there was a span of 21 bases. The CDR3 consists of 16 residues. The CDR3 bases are TGTGCCAGCTGGGGGCCTGCTCCTCGGGTAAACTATGGCTACACCTTC. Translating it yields CASWGPAPRVNYGYTF.

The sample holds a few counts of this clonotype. CDR3 amino acids: CSVEVGTEAFF. For the CDR3, the DNA is TGCAGCGTTGAAGTCGGCACAGAAGCTTTCTTT. This chain uses TRBV29-1 with TRBJ1-1; the D is unclear. Looked up from germline, CDR1 is SQVTM and CDR2 is ANQGSEA. The germline V and J ends were trimmed by 1 base and 8 bases, with 8 bases remaining between them. This CDR3 region has 11 residues.

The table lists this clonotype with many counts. The chain's CDR3 is CASSRTGSLADEQYF. As DNA, the CDR3 is TGTGCCAGCAGCCGTACGGGCAGCTTGGCCGACGAGCAGTACTTC. J is TRBJ2-7 and V is TRBV9; D not certain. Germline V CDR1 and CDR2: SGDLS, YYNGEE. The V gene lost 4 bases and the J gene lost 5 bases, with 19 bases spanning the gap. This CDR3 comprises 15 residues. The full variable domain, its missing parts supplied by reference TRBV9 and TRBJ2-7, is DSGVTQTPKHLITATGQRVTLRCSPRSGDLSVYWYQQSLDQGLQFLIQYYNGEERAKGNILERFSAQQFPDLHSELNLSSLELGDSALYFCASSRTGSLADEQYFGPGTRLTVT.

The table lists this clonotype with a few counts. DNA of the CDR3: TGTGCCAGCAGTTACGAAGGGACAGTGCACACTGAAGCTTTCTTT. It yields the protein CASSYEGTVHTEAFF. The rearrangement joins TRBV6-5 to TRBJ1-1, with TRBD1 identical over 7 bases. Germline V lookup: CDR1 MNHEY, CDR2 SVGAGI. The CDR3 sequence is 15 residues long. The V gene end was trimmed by 2 bases and the J gene end by 3 bases; junction bases not matched to a gene: 6.

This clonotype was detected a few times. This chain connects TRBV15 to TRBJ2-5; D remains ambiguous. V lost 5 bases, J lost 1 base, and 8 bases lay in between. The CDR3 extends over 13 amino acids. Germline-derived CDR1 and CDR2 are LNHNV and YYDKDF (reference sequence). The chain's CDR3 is CATSGSSQETQYF. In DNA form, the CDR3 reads TGTGCCACCAGCGGATCTAGCCAAGAGACCCAGTACTTC.

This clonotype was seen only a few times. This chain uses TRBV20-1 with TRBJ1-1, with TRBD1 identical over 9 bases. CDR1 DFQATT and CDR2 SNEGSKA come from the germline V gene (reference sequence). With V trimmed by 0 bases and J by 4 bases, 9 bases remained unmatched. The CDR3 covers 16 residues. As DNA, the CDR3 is TGCAGTGCTAGAGATCGGACAGGGGCTGAGTTCACTGAAGCTTTCTTT. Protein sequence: CSARDRTGAEFTEAFF.

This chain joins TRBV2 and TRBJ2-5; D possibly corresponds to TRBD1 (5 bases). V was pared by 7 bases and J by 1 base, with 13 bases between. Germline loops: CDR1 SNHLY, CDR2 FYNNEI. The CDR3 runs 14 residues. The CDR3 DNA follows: TGTGCCAGCACTTTGGGGCCAGCCCAAGAGACCCAGTACTTC. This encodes CASTLGPAQETQYF.

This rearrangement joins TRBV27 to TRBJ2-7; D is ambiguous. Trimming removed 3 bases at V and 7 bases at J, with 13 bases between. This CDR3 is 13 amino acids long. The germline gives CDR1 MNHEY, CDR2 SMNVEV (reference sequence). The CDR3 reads CASSLGSRREQYF. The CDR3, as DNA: TGTGCCAGCAGTTTGGGGTCCCGACGGGAGCAGTACTTC.

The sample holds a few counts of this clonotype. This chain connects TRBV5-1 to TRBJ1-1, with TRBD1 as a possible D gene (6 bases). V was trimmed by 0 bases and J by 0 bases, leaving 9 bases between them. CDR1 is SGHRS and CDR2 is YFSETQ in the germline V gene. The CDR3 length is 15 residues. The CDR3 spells CASSLGGTMNTEAFF. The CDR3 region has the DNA TGCGCCAGCAGCTTGGGTGGGACAATGAACACTGAAGCTTTCTTT.

CDR3 nucleotide sequence: TGTGCCAGCAGCTTCCTAGCGGGAGGGCCGGGAGAGCAGTACTTC. This gives the protein CASSFLAGGPGEQYF. This chain connects TRBV7-2 to TRBJ2-7; 12 bases line up with TRBD2. Germline V gives CDR1 SGHTA, CDR2 FQGNSA. The length of the CDR3 is 15 residues. V lost 3 bases, J lost 7 bases, and 7 bases stayed unmatched.